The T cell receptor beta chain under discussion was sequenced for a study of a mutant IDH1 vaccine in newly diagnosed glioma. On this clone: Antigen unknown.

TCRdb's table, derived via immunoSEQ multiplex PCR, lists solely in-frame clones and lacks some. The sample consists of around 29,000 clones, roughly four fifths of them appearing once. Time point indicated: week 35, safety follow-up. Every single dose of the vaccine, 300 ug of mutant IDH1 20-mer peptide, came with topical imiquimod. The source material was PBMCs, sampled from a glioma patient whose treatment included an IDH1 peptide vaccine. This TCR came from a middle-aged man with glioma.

The CDR3 is CASSLAGSIKIINEQFF. The CDR3 DNA is TGCGCCAGCAGCTTGGCCGGCAGTATAAAGATTATCAATGAGCAGTTCTTC. V is TRBV5-1 and J is TRBJ2-1, with D unresolved. The V and J ends lost 0 bases and 6 bases respectively, with 19 bases between them. CDR3 length: 17 residues. Germline V gives CDR1 SGHRS, CDR2 YFSETQ.